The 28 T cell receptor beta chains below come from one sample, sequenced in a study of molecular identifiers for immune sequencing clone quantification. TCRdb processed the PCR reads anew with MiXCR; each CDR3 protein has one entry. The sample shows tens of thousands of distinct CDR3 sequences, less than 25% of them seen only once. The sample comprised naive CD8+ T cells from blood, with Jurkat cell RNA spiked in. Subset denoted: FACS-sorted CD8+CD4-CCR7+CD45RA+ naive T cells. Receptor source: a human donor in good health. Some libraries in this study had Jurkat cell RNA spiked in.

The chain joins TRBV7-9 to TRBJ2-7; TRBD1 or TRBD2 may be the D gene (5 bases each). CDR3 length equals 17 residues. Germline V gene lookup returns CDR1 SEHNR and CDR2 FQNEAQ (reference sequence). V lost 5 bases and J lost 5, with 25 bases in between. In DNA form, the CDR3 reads TGTGCCAGCAGCGATGAGGCAAGTTCCAAGCAGGGACACGAGCAGTACTTC. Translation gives CASSDEASSKQGHEQYF.

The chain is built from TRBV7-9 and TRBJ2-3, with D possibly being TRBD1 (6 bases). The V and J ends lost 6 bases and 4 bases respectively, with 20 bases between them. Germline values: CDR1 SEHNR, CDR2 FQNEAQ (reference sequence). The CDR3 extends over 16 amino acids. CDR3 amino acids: CASRRETQGRADTQYF. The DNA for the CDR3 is TGTGCCAGCAGACGAGAAACTCAGGGGCGAGCAGATACGCAGTATTTT.

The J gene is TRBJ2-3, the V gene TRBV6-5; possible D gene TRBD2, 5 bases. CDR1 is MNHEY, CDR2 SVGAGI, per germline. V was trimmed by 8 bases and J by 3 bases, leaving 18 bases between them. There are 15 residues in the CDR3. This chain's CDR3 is CASGPEARGTDTQYF. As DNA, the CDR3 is TGTGCCAGCGGTCCCGAAGCGAGAGGGACAGATACGCAGTATTTT.

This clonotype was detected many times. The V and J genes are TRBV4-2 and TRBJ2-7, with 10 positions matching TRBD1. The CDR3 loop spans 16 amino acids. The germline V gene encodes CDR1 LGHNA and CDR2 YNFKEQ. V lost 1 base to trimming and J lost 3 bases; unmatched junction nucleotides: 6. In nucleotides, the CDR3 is TGTGCCAGCAGCCAAGGGTCGGACAGGGGGTTCTACGAGCAGTACTTC. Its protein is CASSQGSDRGFYEQYF.

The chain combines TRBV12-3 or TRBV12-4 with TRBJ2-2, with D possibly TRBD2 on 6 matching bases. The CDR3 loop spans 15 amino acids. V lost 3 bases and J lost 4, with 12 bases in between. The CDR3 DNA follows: TGTGCCAGCAGTTTTGTGGAGGGCACCACCGGGGAGCTGTTTTTT. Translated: CASSFVEGTTGELFF.

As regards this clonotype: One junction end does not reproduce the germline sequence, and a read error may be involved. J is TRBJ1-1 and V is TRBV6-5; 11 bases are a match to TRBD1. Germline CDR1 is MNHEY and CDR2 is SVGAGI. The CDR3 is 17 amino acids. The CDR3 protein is CASSYSRTGGGVTEAFF. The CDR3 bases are TGTGCCAGCAGTTACTCGAGGACAGGGGGCGGCGTCACTGAAGCTTTCTTC.

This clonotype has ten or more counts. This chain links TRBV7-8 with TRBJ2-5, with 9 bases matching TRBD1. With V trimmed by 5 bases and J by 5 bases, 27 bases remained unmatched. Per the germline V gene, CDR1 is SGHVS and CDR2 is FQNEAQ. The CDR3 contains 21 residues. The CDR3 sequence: CASSNNWAGDREVEQHETQYF. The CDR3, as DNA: TGTGCCAGCAGCAACAACTGGGCGGGGGACAGGGAGGTCGAACAACACGAGACCCAGTACTTC.

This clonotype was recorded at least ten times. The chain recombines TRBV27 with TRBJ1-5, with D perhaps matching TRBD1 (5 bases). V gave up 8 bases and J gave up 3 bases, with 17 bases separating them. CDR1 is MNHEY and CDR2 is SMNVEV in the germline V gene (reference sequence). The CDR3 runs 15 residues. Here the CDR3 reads CASGLKGPINQPQHF. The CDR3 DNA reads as TGTGCCAGCGGATTGAAGGGACCGATCAATCAGCCCCAGCATTTT.

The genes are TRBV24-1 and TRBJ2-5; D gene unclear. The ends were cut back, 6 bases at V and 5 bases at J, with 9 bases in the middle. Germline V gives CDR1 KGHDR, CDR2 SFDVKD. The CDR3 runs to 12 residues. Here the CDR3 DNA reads TGTGCCACCAGTACAGTCGGGGAGACCCAGTACTTC. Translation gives CATSTVGETQYF.

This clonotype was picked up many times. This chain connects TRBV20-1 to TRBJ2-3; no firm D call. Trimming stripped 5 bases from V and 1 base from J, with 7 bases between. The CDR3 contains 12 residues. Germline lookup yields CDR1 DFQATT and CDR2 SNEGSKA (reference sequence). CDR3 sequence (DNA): TGCAGTGCTGAGCCCGGCACAGATACGCAGTATTTT. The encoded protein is CSAEPGTDTQYF.

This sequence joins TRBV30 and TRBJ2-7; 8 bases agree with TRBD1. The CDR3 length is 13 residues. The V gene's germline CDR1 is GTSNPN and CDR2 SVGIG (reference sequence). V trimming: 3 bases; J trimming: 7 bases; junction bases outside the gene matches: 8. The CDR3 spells CAWSEGQEWEQYF. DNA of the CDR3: TGTGCCTGGAGCGAGGGACAGGAGTGGGAGCAGTACTTC.

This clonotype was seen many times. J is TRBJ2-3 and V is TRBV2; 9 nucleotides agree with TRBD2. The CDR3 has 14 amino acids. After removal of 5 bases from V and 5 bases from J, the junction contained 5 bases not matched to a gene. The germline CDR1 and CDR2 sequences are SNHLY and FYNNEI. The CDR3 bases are TGTGCCAGCAGTTCAGCGGGGGGTCGAGATACGCAGTATTTT. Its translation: CASSSAGGRDTQYF.

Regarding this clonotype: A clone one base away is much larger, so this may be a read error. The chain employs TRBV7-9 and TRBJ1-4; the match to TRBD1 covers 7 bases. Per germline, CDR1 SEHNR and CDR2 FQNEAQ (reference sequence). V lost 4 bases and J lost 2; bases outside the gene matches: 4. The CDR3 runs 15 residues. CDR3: CASSSSGGTNEKLFF. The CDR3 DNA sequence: TGTGCCAGCAGCTCTTCAGGGGGTACTAATGAAAAACTGTTTTTT.

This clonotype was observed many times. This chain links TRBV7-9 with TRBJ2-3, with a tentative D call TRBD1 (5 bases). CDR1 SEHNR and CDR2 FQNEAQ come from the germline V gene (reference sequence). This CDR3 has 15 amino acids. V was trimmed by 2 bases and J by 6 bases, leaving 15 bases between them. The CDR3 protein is CASSLIWQGRDTQYF. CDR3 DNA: TGTGCCAGCAGCTTAATTTGGCAGGGTAGGGATACGCAGTATTTT.

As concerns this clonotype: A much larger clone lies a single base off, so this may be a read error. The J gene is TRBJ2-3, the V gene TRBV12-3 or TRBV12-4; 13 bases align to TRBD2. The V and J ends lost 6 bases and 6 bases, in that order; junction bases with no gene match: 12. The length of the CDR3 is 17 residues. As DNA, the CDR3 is TGTGCCAGCAGCTACGAACTAGCGGGGGGGCAGCATGATACGCAGTATTTT. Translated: CASSYELAGGQHDTQYF.

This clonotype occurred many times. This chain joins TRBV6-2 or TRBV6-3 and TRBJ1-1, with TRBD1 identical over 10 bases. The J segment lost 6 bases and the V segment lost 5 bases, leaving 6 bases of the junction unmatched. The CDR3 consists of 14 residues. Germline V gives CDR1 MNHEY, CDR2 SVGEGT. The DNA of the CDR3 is TGTGCCAGCAGTAAGGGACAGGGGAGGGCTGAAGCTTTCTTT. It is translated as CASSKGQGRAEAFF.

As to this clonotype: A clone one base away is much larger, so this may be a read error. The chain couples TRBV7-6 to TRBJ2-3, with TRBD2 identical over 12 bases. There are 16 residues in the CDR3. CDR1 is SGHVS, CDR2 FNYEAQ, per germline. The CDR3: CASSKASGGAWDTRYF. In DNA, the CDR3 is TGTGCCAGCAGCAAAGCTAGCGGGGGGGCTTGGGATACGCGGTATTTT.

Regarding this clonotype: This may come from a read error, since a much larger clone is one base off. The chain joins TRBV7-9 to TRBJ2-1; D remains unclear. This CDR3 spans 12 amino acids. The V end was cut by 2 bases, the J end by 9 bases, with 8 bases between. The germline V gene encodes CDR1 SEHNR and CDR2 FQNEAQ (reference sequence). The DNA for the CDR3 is TGTGCCAGCAGCTTATGGCGTGGTGAGCAGTTCTTC. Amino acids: CASSLWRGEQFF.

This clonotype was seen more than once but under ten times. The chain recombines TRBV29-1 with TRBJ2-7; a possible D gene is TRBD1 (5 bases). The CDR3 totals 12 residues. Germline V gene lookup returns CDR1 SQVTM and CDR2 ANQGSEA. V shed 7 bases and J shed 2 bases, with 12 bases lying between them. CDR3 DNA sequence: TGCAGCGCAACGACAGCAGCCTACGAGCAGTACTTC. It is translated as CSATTAAYEQYF.

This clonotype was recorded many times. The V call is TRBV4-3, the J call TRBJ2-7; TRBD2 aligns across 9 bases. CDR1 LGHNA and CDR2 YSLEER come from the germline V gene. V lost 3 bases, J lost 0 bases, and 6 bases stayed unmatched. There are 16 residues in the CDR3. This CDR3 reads CASSQYPGLASYEQYF. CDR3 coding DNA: TGCGCCAGCAGCCAGTACCCGGGACTAGCCTCCTACGAGCAGTACTTC.

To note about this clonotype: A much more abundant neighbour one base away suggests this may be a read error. Here the CDR3 DNA reads TGTGCCAGCAGTTACCCTCCTGAGCAGTATTTT. Amino acid sequence: CASSYPPEQYF. The chain has TRBV6-2 or TRBV6-3 and TRBJ2-3; D gene ambiguous. V lost 2 bases and J 11 bases, leaving 8 bases between the germline ends. This CDR3 comprises 11 residues. Germline CDR1 reads MNHEY; CDR2 reads SVGEGT.

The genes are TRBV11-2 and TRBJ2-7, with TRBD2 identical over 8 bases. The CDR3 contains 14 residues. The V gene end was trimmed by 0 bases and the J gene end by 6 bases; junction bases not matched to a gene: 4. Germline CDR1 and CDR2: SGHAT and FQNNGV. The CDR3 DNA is TGTGCCAGCAGCTTAGAAGCGGGAGCATGCGAGCAGTACTTC. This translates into CASSLEAGACEQYF.

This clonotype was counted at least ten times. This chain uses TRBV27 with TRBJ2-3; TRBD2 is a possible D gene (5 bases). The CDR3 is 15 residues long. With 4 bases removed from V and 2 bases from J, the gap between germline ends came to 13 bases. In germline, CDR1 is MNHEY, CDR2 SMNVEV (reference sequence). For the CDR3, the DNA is TGTGCCAGCAGTTCTCAAGCGGAGACCACAGATACGCAGTATTTT. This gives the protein CASSSQAETTDTQYF.

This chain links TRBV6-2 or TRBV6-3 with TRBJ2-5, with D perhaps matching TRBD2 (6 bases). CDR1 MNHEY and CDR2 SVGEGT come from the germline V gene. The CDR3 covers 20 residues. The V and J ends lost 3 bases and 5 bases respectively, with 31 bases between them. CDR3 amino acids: CASSYTGTLYRRLDPETQYF. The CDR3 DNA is TGTGCCAGCAGTTATACAGGCACCCTTTACCGACGACTAGATCCTGAGACCCAGTACTTC.

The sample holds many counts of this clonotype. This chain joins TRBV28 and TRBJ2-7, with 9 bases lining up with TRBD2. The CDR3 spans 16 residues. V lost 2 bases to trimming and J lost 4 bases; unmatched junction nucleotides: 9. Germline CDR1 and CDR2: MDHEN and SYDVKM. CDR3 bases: TGTGCCAGCAGTTTAGTATTAGCGGGAGTGGTTTACGAGCAGTACTTC. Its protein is CASSLVLAGVVYEQYF.

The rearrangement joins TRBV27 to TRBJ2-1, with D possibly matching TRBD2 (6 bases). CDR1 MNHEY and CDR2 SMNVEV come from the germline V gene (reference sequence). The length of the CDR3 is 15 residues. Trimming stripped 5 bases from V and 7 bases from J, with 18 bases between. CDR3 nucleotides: TGTGCCAGCAGTACTCTGGGGGGTTCGGGTAATGAGCAGTTCTTC. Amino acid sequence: CASSTLGGSGNEQFF.

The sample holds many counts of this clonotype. The CDR3 bases are TGTGCCTGGAGTGTACGGTATCCGGGGGCGGGAGATACGCAGTATTTT. This sequence encodes CAWSVRYPGAGDTQYF. The V and J genes are TRBV30 and TRBJ2-3; possibly TRBD1 or TRBD2 for D (6 bases each). Germline assignment: CDR1 GTSNPN and CDR2 SVGIG (reference sequence). The length of the CDR3 is 16 residues. V gave up 0 bases and J gave up 5 bases, with 18 bases separating them. Variable domain in full (rest from reference TRBV30 and TRBJ2-3): SQTIHQWPATLVQPVGSPLSLECTVEGTSNPNLYWYRQAAGRGLQLLFYSVGIGQISSEVPQNLSASRPQDRQFILSSKKLLLSDSGFYLCAWSVRYPGAGDTQYFGPGTRLTVL.

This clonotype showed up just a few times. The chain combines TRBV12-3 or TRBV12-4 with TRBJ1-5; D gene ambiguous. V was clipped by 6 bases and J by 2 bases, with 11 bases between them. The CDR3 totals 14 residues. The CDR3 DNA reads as TGTGCCAGCAGCCCAAATTATGGCAATCAGCCCCAGCATTTT. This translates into CASSPNYGNQPQHF.